The 24 T cell receptor beta chains listed next were all sequenced from one sample in a study of CD8 T cells in Susac syndrome. Random hexamers primed reverse transcription of roughly 0.45 to 1 ug RNA. TCRdb re-called the immunoSEQ multiplex PCR reads through MiXCR, storing one row per CDR3 protein. There are about 400,000 distinct CDR3 sequences in the sample; 75% to 90% occur only once, and 0.09% to 0.15% lies in the top ten. The sample taken for sequencing was CD8+ T cells from PBMCs. The source is a human donor with multiple sclerosis.

V usage is TRBV27 and J usage is TRBJ2-7; 9 bases map to TRBD2. This CDR3 spans 13 amino acids. Germline V gives CDR1 MNHEY, CDR2 SMNVEV (reference sequence). V lost 4 bases, J lost 4 bases, and 2 bases stayed unmatched. CDR3: CASSYAGGYEQYF. The CDR3 DNA follows: TGTGCCAGCAGTTACGCGGGAGGGTACGAGCAGTACTTC.

J is TRBJ2-7 and V is TRBV30; 11 bases line up with TRBD1. The CDR3 runs to 13 residues. Germline V gene sequence: CDR1 GTSNPN, CDR2 SVGIG (reference sequence). V dropped 3 bases and J dropped 6; count of bases not matched to a gene: 4. This CDR3 is CAWSWGQGGEQYF. CDR3 DNA sequence: TGTGCCTGGAGCTGGGGACAGGGGGGCGAGCAGTACTTC.

The chain joins TRBV27 to TRBJ1-4, with 8 bases matching TRBD1. This CDR3 is 15 amino acids long. V dropped 6 bases and J dropped 3; count of bases not matched to a gene: 6. Germline CDR1 is MNHEY and CDR2 is SMNVEV (reference sequence). The chain's CDR3 is CASSSDRGSNEKLFF. In DNA form, the CDR3 reads TGTGCCAGCAGCTCAGACAGGGGATCTAATGAAAAACTGTTTTTT.

The rearrangement joins TRBV6-1 to TRBJ1-1, with D maybe TRBD1 (5 bases). Per the germline V gene, CDR1 is MNHNS and CDR2 is SASEGT. The length of the CDR3 is 13 residues. The germline V and J ends were trimmed by 4 bases and 4 bases, with 10 bases remaining between them. The CDR3 loop reads CASSGPGGTEAFF. CDR3 nucleotides: TGTGCCAGCAGTGGCCCGGGGGGCACTGAAGCTTTCTTT.

This clonotype was found a few times. The chain uses TRBV3-1 and TRBJ2-2; a weak D match, TRBD2 (6 bases). V lost 0 bases, J lost 4 bases, and 6 bases lay in between. The CDR3 totals 14 residues. Germline lookup yields CDR1 LGHDT and CDR2 YNNKEL (reference sequence). The CDR3 DNA sequence: TGTGCCAGCAGCCAAGAGGGACTCACCGGGGAGCTGTTTTTT. This gives the protein CASSQEGLTGELFF.

This clonotype was seen once. The chain employs TRBV5-1 and TRBJ1-1; D is uncertain. V gave up 1 base and J gave up 6 bases, with 10 bases separating them. Germline V gene data show CDR1 as SGHRS and CDR2 as YFSETQ. The CDR3 contains 13 residues. This CDR3 reads CASSLPGSPEAFF. The CDR3 DNA reads TGCGCCAGCAGCTTGCCGGGTAGCCCTGAAGCTTTCTTT.

The chain links TRBV4-1 to TRBJ2-3; 8 nucleotides match TRBD2. Germline V gene lookup returns CDR1 MGHRA and CDR2 YSYEKL. CDR3 length: 16 amino acids. Trimming took 5 bases from V and 0 from J; bases not matched to a gene: 7. In nucleotides, the CDR3 is TGCGCCAGCAGCTATAGCGGACTAGCCAGCACAGATACGCAGTATTTT. Its translation: CASSYSGLASTDTQYF.

This clonotype showed up just a few times. The genes are TRBV6-1 and TRBJ2-6; D uncertain. V was shortened by 0 bases and J by 4 bases, with 10 bases between the two germline ends. The CDR3 is 16 residues long. CDR1 and CDR2 (germline): MNHNS, SASEGT. CDR3 in DNA: TGTGCCAGCAGTGAAGCCCAGGACCCCGGGGCCAACGTCCTGACTTTC. Translation: CASSEAQDPGANVLTF.

This clonotype was seen only a few times. The chain carries TRBV28 and TRBJ2-7, with 10 bases that match TRBD1. V gave up 4 bases and J gave up 0 bases; unmatched junction bases: 6. Germline CDR1 and CDR2: MDHEN and SYDVKM. The length of the CDR3 is 16 residues. CDR3 sequence reads: CASSSPRDRGSYEQYF. The CDR3 nucleotides are TGTGCCAGCAGTTCCCCCCGGGACAGGGGCTCCTACGAGCAGTACTTC. The whole variable domain, remainder taken from reference TRBV28 and TRBJ2-7, is DVKVTQSSRYLVKRTGEKVFLECVQDMDHENMFWYRQDPGLGLRLIYFSYDVKMKEKGDIPEGYSVSREKKERFSLILESASTNQTSMYLCASSSPRDRGSYEQYFGPGTRLTVT.

This clonotype was picked up one time. The chain recombines TRBV6-1 with TRBJ2-3, with 9 bases lining up with TRBD1. Germline values: CDR1 MNHNS, CDR2 SASEGT. V was clipped by 5 bases and J by 4 bases; unmatched bases: 10. The CDR3 sequence is 16 residues long. This chain's CDR3 is CASSPGGQGGADTQYF. DNA of the CDR3: TGTGCCAGCAGTCCGGGGGGACAGGGAGGCGCAGATACGCAGTATTTT.

This clonotype was detected only a few times. V is TRBV6-4 and J is TRBJ2-3, with D perhaps TRBD2 (6 bases). Germline lookup yields CDR1 MRHNA and CDR2 SNTAGT. The ends were cut back, 0 bases at V and 1 base at J, with 8 bases in the middle. The length of the CDR3 is 15 residues. The CDR3 nucleotides read TGTGCCAGCAGTGACTCTTCGGGGGGCACAGATACGCAGTATTTT. As protein: CASSDSSGGTDTQYF.

The V and J genes are TRBV28 and TRBJ1-2; no clear D gene. Per the germline V gene, CDR1 is MDHEN and CDR2 is SYDVKM. The V end lost 3 bases, the J end lost 2 bases, and 7 bases lay between the germline ends. This CDR3 has 13 amino acids. The CDR3 DNA reads TGTGCCAGCAGTTTGAACAACAACTATGGCTACACCTTC. Translating gives CASSLNNNYGYTF.

The J gene is TRBJ2-2, the V gene TRBV10-3; D ambiguous. Germline V gives CDR1 ENHRY, CDR2 SYGVKD. The CDR3 consists of 21 residues. V was pared by 4 bases and J by 6 bases, with 33 bases between. The CDR3 DNA reads TGTGCCATCAGTGGCAGGTCTCTTATAGAAGTCATACTGCTCCCCCCCGGGGAGCTGTTTTTT. Protein sequence: CAISGRSLIEVILLPPGELFF.

The chain has TRBV28 and TRBJ2-7, with 7 positions matching TRBD1. The ends lost 4 bases at V and 2 bases at J; junction bases unmatched: 5. In germline, CDR1 is MDHEN, CDR2 SYDVKM. The CDR3 spans 14 residues. The CDR3 DNA follows: TGTGCCAGCAGTTCACCCACAGGGGCCTACGAGCAGTACTTC. Protein sequence: CASSSPTGAYEQYF.

The rearrangement uses TRBV20-1 and TRBJ2-7; no reliable D call. The CDR3 sequence is 13 residues long. Germline-derived CDR1 and CDR2 are DFQATT and SNEGSKA (reference sequence). V was shortened by 3 bases and J by 4 bases, with 13 bases between the two germline ends. CDR3 nucleotides: TGCAGTGCTAGCGCCCCACCCGGGTACGAGCAGTACTTC. Its protein is CSASAPPGYEQYF.

V is TRBV6-4 and J is TRBJ1-1, with D unresolved. The germline V gene encodes CDR1 MRHNA and CDR2 SNTAGT. The CDR3 covers 13 residues. Trimming removed 0 bases from V and 6 bases from J, with 8 bases in between. The chain's CDR3 is CASSDSATSEAFF. The DNA of the CDR3 is TGTGCCAGCAGTGACTCCGCAACCTCTGAAGCTTTCTTT.

The rearrangement links TRBV27 to TRBJ2-7; the D call may be TRBD1 or TRBD2 (6 bases each). Deletions cut 2 bases from V and 3 bases from J, with 14 bases between. Per the germline V gene, CDR1 is MNHEY and CDR2 is SMNVEV (reference sequence). CDR3 length: 15 residues. CDR3 coding DNA: TGTGCCAGCAGTTTACGGGGGCCCGCCCTCTACGAGCAGTACTTC. The encoded protein is CASSLRGPALYEQYF.

The V gene is TRBV24-1, the J gene TRBJ2-3; D might be TRBD1 (5 bases). This CDR3 is 13 amino acids long. Trimming stripped 9 bases from V and 2 bases from J, with 11 bases between. The germline gives CDR1 KGHDR, CDR2 SFDVKD. The CDR3 nucleotides are TGTGCCACCCAGTCCAGGGACACAGATACGCAGTATTTT. The encoded protein is CATQSRDTDTQYF.

This chain connects TRBV6-4 to TRBJ1-4, with 8 positions matching TRBD1. Per germline, CDR1 MRHNA and CDR2 SNTAGT. J lost 7 bases, V lost 4 bases, and 11 bases had no gene match. The CDR3 has 16 amino acids. The CDR3 reads CASSADWRQGTEKLFF. The CDR3 DNA follows: TGTGCCAGCAGTGCAGATTGGCGACAGGGGACTGAAAAACTGTTTTTT.

The rearrangement joins TRBV6-1 to TRBJ1-1; D not certain. The CDR3 totals 17 residues. V was cut by 0 bases and J by 1 base, with 15 bases left in between. Germline CDR1 is MNHNS and CDR2 is SASEGT. In nucleotides, the CDR3 is TGTGCCAGCAGTGAAGCGGGTTGGGCCCTTCGGAACACTGAAGCTTTCTTT. Translated: CASSEAGWALRNTEAFF.

The V and J genes are TRBV27 and TRBJ1-1; no clear D gene. V dropped 0 bases and J dropped 3 bases, with 11 bases sitting between them. This CDR3 has 15 amino acids. Germline CDR1 reads MNHEY; CDR2 reads SMNVEV (reference sequence). The CDR3 region has the DNA TGTGCCAGCAGTTTATCTGGTCGGGCGCACACTGAAGCTTTCTTT. Encoded protein: CASSLSGRAHTEAFF.

The V and J genes are TRBV18 and TRBJ2-1; the D call may be TRBD1 or TRBD2 (5 bases each). Trimming removed 3 bases at V and 8 bases at J, with 20 bases between. Per germline, CDR1 KGHSH and CDR2 LQKENI. The CDR3 runs 16 residues. CDR3 residues: CASSPPGREGGDEQFF. In nucleotides, the CDR3 is TGTGCCAGCTCACCCCCGGGGCGAGAAGGAGGCGATGAGCAGTTCTTC.

This CDR3 reads CASSYKDRDEPVFPTNEKLFF. CDR3 coding DNA: TGCGCCAGCAGCTACAAAGACCGAGACGAACCAGTGTTCCCAACTAATGAAAAACTGTTTTTT. This chain links TRBV5-1 with TRBJ1-4; unclear D gene. Trimming stripped 3 bases from V and 0 bases from J, with 27 bases between. The CDR3 extends over 21 amino acids. Looked up from germline, CDR1 is SGHRS and CDR2 is YFSETQ.

The CDR3 DNA reads TGCAGTGCTAGGGGGACAGGGGTTCCCTACGAGCAGTACTTC. Its translation is CSARGTGVPYEQYF. V is TRBV20-1 and J is TRBJ2-7; 10 bases fit TRBD1. Trimming at V came to 3 bases and at J to 2 bases, leaving 4 bases not matched to a gene. This CDR3 has 14 amino acids. CDR1 and CDR2 (germline): DFQATT, SNEGSKA (reference sequence).